Following are 28 T cell receptor beta chains from one sample sequenced in a study of T cells in Graves' hyperthyroidism and ophthalmopathy. RNA transcripts provided the source from which TCR beta CDR3 regions were amplified. HTBI primers were employed in a first-round RT-PCR of the TCR CDR3. One entry per CDR3 protein results from TCRdb running MiXCR on the multiplex PCR reads. Of hundreds of thousands of distinct CDR3 sequences in the sample, under 15% are singletons; the top ten hold 13%. Sequencing was carried out using blood. The receptors derive from a man between 18 and 29 years old with Graves' ophthalmopathy.

In this sample, this clonotype turned up many times. The chain is built from TRBV12-3 or TRBV12-4 and TRBJ1-2; weak D call: TRBD1 (5 bases). The CDR3 spans 12 residues. V was pared by 5 bases and J by 8 bases, with 12 bases between. This CDR3 reads CASSQGVWGYTF. The CDR3 DNA reads TGTGCCAGCAGTCAGGGAGTTTGGGGCTACACCTTC.

In its sample, this clonotype was seen many times. V usage is TRBV2 and J usage is TRBJ2-5; D tentatively fits TRBD1 or TRBD2 (6 bases each). Trimming removed 6 bases at V and 5 bases at J, with 13 bases between. Germline loops: CDR1 SNHLY, CDR2 FYNNEI. The CDR3 has 13 residues. The CDR3 is CASRRGAGETQYF. The CDR3 DNA follows: TGTGCCAGCAGAAGGGGGGCGGGTGAGACCCAGTACTTC.

V is TRBV19 and J is TRBJ2-7; D not resolved. CDR3 length equals 14 residues. Trimming removed 3 bases at V and 0 bases at J, with 9 bases between. Germline loops: CDR1 LNHDA, CDR2 SQIVND (reference sequence). CDR3 sequence (DNA): TGTGCCAGTAGTATTTTTTCGAACTCCTACGAGCAGTACTTC. Protein: CASSIFSNSYEQYF.

V gene TRBV6-1 combines with J gene TRBJ2-7; 9 positions match TRBD1. The germline V gene encodes CDR1 MNHNS and CDR2 SASEGT. The CDR3 length is 14 residues. Trimming cost V 6 bases and J 6 bases; bases outside gene matches: 9. The CDR3 is CASSRDRGTGEQYF. CDR3 nucleotides: TGTGCCAGCAGCCGCGACAGGGGGACGGGCGAGCAGTACTTC.

Ten or more counts support this clonotype. The chain joins TRBV3-1 to TRBJ1-2; no clear D. Trimming pared 0 bases from V and 8 bases from J, leaving 16 bases between. The germline V gene encodes CDR1 LGHDT and CDR2 YNNKEL (reference sequence). The CDR3 is made up of 15 amino acids. CDR3 protein: CASSQEGLVADGYTF. The CDR3, as DNA: TGTGCCAGCAGCCAAGAAGGACTGGTAGCGGACGGCTACACCTTC.

This clonotype was seen a few times. The V call is TRBV29-1, the J call TRBJ1-2; D ambiguous. CDR1 is SQVTM and CDR2 is ANQGSEA in the germline V gene. V lost 7 bases, J lost 1 base, and 13 bases lay in between. The CDR3 runs 13 residues. CDR3 in DNA: TGCAGCGCATCATCGGAGAATAACTATGGCTACACCTTC. This translates into CSASSENNYGYTF.

This clonotype was seen ten or more times. This chain links TRBV2 with TRBJ2-7, with TRBD1 identical over 10 bases. The CDR3 runs to 13 residues. The germline V gene encodes CDR1 SNHLY and CDR2 FYNNEI. Unmatched junction bases numbered 4, after V lost 9 bases and J lost 2 bases. This CDR3 reads CARSGTGAYEQYF. CDR3 in DNA: TGTGCCAGATCCGGGACAGGGGCCTACGAGCAGTACTTC.

The V gene is TRBV5-1, the J gene TRBJ2-5, with 12 bases identical to TRBD2. This CDR3 region has 16 residues. V trimming: 2 bases; J trimming: 5 bases; junction bases outside the gene matches: 7. The V gene's germline CDR1 is SGHRS and CDR2 YFSETQ. The CDR3 spells CASSLLAGGHRETQYF. The CDR3 DNA reads as TGCGCCAGCAGCTTACTAGCGGGGGGACATCGGGAGACCCAGTACTTC.

In the case of this clonotype: This sequence may be a read error, since a much larger clone differs from it by one base. The V gene is TRBV2, the J gene TRBJ2-5; D call uncertain. CDR3 length: 13 residues. Per the germline V gene, CDR1 is SNHLY and CDR2 is FYNNEI. Trimming removed 7 bases at V and 1 base at J, with 10 bases between. CDR3 in DNA: TGTGCCAGCAATAGGGCTATCCAAGAGACCCAGTACTTC. Its translation: CASNRAIQETQYF.

This chain joins TRBV20-1 and TRBJ1-6; no definite D call. Germline values: CDR1 DFQATT, CDR2 SNEGSKA (reference sequence). V lost 6 bases and J lost 9, with 12 bases in between. This CDR3 has 12 residues. The CDR3 coding sequence is TGCAGTGCAGGAGGCAGGTCTTCACCCCTCCACTTT. Translating gives CSAGGRSSPLHF.

This clonotype was counted many times. The CDR3 nucleotides are TGTGCCAGCAGCTTCGGGGGATCGAGGGAGACCCAGTACTTC. Its translation is CASSFGGSRETQYF. The chain is built from TRBV7-2 and TRBJ2-5, with D perhaps TRBD2 (6 bases). V was clipped by 3 bases and J by 5 bases, with 13 bases between them. CDR3 length: 14 residues. Germline V gene lookup returns CDR1 SGHTA and CDR2 FQGNSA.

Note on this clonotype: The junction differs from germline at one of its ends, possibly a read error. The chain combines TRBV18 with TRBJ2-7; 7 bases are shared with TRBD1. This CDR3 contains 16 residues. Per germline, CDR1 KGHSH and CDR2 LQKENI. CDR3 loop: CASSVQGRYLAYEQHF. In DNA, the CDR3 is TGTGCCAGCTCAGTACAGGGGAGATATTTGGCCTACGAGCAGCACTTC.

This clonotype was detected many times. The chain links TRBV7-2 to TRBJ2-3; 10 positions agree with TRBD2. The germline V gene encodes CDR1 SGHTA and CDR2 FQGNSA. This CDR3 region has 15 residues. J was trimmed by 7 bases and V by 7 bases; bases with no gene match: 11. Here the CDR3 reads CASTLAGAMGNTQYF. The CDR3 DNA follows: TGTGCCAGCACCCTAGCGGGGGCCATGGGGAATACGCAGTATTTT. Variable domain in full (rest from reference TRBV7-2 and TRBJ2-3): GAGVSQSPSNKVTEKGKDVELRCDPISGHTALYWYRQSLGQGLEFLIYFQGNSAPDKSGLPSDRFSAERTGGSVSTLTIQRTQQEDSAVYLCASTLAGAMGNTQYFGPGTRLTVL.

The chain carries TRBV19 and TRBJ1-3; D is uncertain. Trimming removed 10 bases from V and 4 bases from J, with 11 bases in between. CDR1 is LNHDA, CDR2 SQIVND, per germline (reference sequence). The CDR3 consists of 12 residues. The CDR3, as DNA: TGTGCCACCGGCCCTCGGGGAAACACCATATATTTT. Translation gives CATGPRGNTIYF.

This clonotype was counted only a few times. This chain links TRBV7-9 with TRBJ1-2; the D is unclear. Germline assignment: CDR1 SEHNR and CDR2 FQNEAQ (reference sequence). CDR3 length: 16 residues. The ends were cut back, 0 bases at V and 8 bases at J, with 19 bases in the middle. CDR3 sequence (DNA): TGTGCCAGCAGCTTAGCGCATTGGAACAAGAAGGAGGGCTACACCTTC. Its translation is CASSLAHWNKKEGYTF.

There are many counts of this clonotype. This rearrangement joins TRBV6-6 to TRBJ2-3; 7 nucleotides align to TRBD2. Germline trimming cut 2 bases from V and 0 bases from J; bases unmatched to any gene: 5. In germline, CDR1 is MNHNY, CDR2 SVGAGI (reference sequence). This CDR3 has 16 residues. The CDR3 here is CASSYDGGLSTDTQYF. As DNA, the CDR3 is TGTGCCAGCAGTTACGATGGGGGACTAAGCACAGATACGCAGTATTTT.

A remark on this clonotype: A much larger clone lies one base from this, so it may be a read error. V gene TRBV5-1 combines with J gene TRBJ1-1, with no clear D. The CDR3 is 16 amino acids. CDR1 and CDR2 (germline): SGHRS, YFSETQ. The CDR3: CANSSLPSDGNTEAFF. As DNA, the CDR3 is TGCGCCAACAGCTCGCTTCCGTCGGATGGGAACACTGAAGCTTTCTTT.

The rearrangement links TRBV29-1 to TRBJ2-1, with 7 bases identical to TRBD1. This CDR3 comprises 13 residues. CDR1 SQVTM and CDR2 ANQGSEA come from the germline V gene. V shed 7 bases, J shed 6 bases, and the junction held 9 bases outside the gene matches. In DNA, the CDR3 is TGCAGCGGGGGCTCTACAGGGGCCAATGAGCAGTTCTTC. Its translation: CSGGSTGANEQFF.

Ten or more counts support this clonotype. V usage is TRBV24-1 and J usage is TRBJ2-7; D is ambiguous. Germline CDR1 KGHDR, CDR2 SFDVKD. V was pared by 4 bases and J by 2 bases, with 11 bases between. This CDR3 region has 14 residues. CDR3 sequence reads: CATSDPHDPYEQYF. DNA for the CDR3: TGTGCCACCAGTGACCCACATGATCCCTACGAGCAGTACTTC.

In regard to this clonotype: One base away lies a much larger clone, so this may be a sequencing read error. This chain links TRBV4-3 with TRBJ2-3; 12 bases are shared with TRBD2. Germline lookup yields CDR1 LGHNA and CDR2 YSLEER. The length of the CDR3 is 17 residues. CDR3: CAGSPLPLAGGQGTQYF. In DNA, the CDR3 is TGCGCCGGCAGCCCCCTGCCGCTAGCGGGGGGGCAAGGTACGCAGTATTTT.

This clonotype was seen repeatedly, ten times or more. Sequence at one end of the junction differs from germline and may be a read error. The chain is built from TRBV11-2 and TRBJ2-5; a weak D match, TRBD2 (6 bases). CDR1 is SGHAT and CDR2 is FQNNGV in the germline V gene. There are 13 residues in the CDR3. CDR3 region: CASSLDRLEGRHF. CDR3 sequence (DNA): TGTGCCAGCAGCTTAGATAGGTTGGAGGGGAGGCACTTC.

This clonotype was counted many times. The rearrangement links TRBV2 to TRBJ2-7; 11 nucleotides match TRBD1. CDR3 size: 15 residues. Germline V CDR1 and CDR2: SNHLY, FYNNEI. J lost 4 bases, V lost 3 bases, and 5 bases had no gene match. The CDR3 coding sequence is TGTGCCAGCAGTGAGGTGGACAGGGGGCTGTACGAGCAGTACTTC. It codes for CASSEVDRGLYEQYF.

This chain links TRBV14 with TRBJ2-5; no clear D gene. The V end lost 8 bases, the J end lost 2 bases, and 12 bases lay between the germline ends. The CDR3 covers 13 residues. Germline V gene sequence: CDR1 SGHDN, CDR2 FVKESK. CDR3 sequence (DNA): TGTGCCAGCCGGCAGTCAGCTCAAGAGACCCAGTACTTC. This translates into CASRQSAQETQYF.

This clonotype has only a few counts. The chain is built from TRBV27 and TRBJ2-5, with TRBD1 identical over 7 bases. CDR1 is MNHEY and CDR2 is SMNVEV in the germline V gene (reference sequence). This CDR3 is built from 14 residues. Germline trimming cut 4 bases from V and 4 bases from J; bases unmatched to any gene: 6. The CDR3 loop is CASSSTGLLETQYF. CDR3 coding DNA: TGTGCCAGCAGTTCGACAGGGTTATTAGAGACCCAGTACTTC.

This clonotype was seen ten or more times. This chain joins TRBV20-1 and TRBJ2-7; 14 bases map to TRBD2. V was pared by 6 bases and J by 4 bases, with 5 bases of the junction left unmatched. The CDR3 runs 14 residues. Per germline, CDR1 DFQATT and CDR2 SNEGSKA (reference sequence). The CDR3 is CSATGTSGSYEQYF. CDR3 bases: TGCAGTGCGACCGGGACTAGCGGGAGTTACGAGCAGTACTTC.

This clonotype was observed at least ten times. Written as DNA, the CDR3 is TGCGCCAGCAGCTTGAGAGCGAACACCGGGGAGCTGTTTTTT. This gives the protein CASSLRANTGELFF. The chain recombines TRBV5-1 with TRBJ2-2; D not certain. This CDR3 comprises 14 residues. The V gene's germline CDR1 is SGHRS and CDR2 YFSETQ. V was shortened by 1 base and J by 0 bases, with 4 bases between the two germline ends.

As regards this clonotype: The CDR3 ends on some other residue instead of the conserved phenylalanine or tryptophan, so this is likely a read error. The chain recombines TRBV10-1 with TRBJ2-1; D gene unclear. This CDR3 has 15 residues. CDR1 and CDR2 (germline): WNHNN, SYGVQD (reference sequence). Trimming cost V 0 bases and J 2 bases, with 8 bases left between them. Here the CDR3 DNA reads TGCGCCAGCAGTGAGTCGGGGAACCCCTACAATGAGCAGTTCCTC. This codes for CASSESGNPYNEQFL.

This clonotype was recorded many times. J is TRBJ2-1 and V is TRBV5-1; D remains ambiguous. The CDR3 contains 16 residues. Germline V gene lookup returns CDR1 SGHRS and CDR2 YFSETQ. Trimming took off 0 bases at V and 0 bases at J, with 10 bases between the two ends. This CDR3 is CASSLVFASSYNEQFF. CDR3 DNA: TGCGCCAGCAGCTTGGTTTTCGCAAGCTCCTACAATGAGCAGTTCTTC.